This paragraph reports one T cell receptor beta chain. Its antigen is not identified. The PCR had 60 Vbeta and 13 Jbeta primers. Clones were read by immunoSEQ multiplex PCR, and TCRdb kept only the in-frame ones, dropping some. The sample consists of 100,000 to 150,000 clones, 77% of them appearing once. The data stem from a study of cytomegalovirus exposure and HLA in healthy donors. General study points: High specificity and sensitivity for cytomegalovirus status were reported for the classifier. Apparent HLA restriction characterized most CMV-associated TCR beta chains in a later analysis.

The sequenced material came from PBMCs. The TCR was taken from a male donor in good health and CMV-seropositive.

The CDR3 protein is CASSPSGLPTGELFF. CDR3 in DNA: TGTGCCAGCAGCCCCAGCGGGCTACCTACCGGGGAGCTGTTTTTT. J is TRBJ2-2 and V is TRBV11-2; maybe TRBD2 (6 bases). This CDR3 region has 15 residues. Germline V gene sequence: CDR1 SGHAT, CDR2 FQNNGV. The ends were cut back, 5 bases at V and 5 bases at J, with 15 bases in the middle. Full variable domain (outside the CDR3, taken from reference TRBV11-2 and TRBJ2-2): EAGVAQSPRYKIIEKRQSVAFWCNPISGHATLYWYQQILGQGPKLLIQFQNNGVVDDSQLPKDRFSAERLKGVDSTLKIQPAKLEDSAVYLCASSPSGLPTGELFFGEGSRLTVL.